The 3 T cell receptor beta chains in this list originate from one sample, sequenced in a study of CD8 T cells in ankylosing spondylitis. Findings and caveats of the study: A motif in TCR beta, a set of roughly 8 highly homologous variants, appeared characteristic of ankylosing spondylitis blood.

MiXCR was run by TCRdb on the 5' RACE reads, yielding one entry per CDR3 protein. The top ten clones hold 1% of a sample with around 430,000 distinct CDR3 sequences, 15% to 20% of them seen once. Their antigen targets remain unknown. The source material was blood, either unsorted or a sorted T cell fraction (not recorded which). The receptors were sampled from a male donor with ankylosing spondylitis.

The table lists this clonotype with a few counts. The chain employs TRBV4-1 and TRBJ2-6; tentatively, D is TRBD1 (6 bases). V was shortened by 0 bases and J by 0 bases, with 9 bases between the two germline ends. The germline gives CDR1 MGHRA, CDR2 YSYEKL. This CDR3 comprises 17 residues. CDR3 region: CASSQDRTASGANVLTF. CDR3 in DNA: TGCGCCAGCAGCCAAGATCGGACAGCCTCTGGGGCCAACGTCCTGACTTTC.

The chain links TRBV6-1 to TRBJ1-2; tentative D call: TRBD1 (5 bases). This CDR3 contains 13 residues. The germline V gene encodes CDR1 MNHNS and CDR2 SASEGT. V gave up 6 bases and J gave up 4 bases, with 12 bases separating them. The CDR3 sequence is CASSPAGGYGYTF. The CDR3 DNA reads TGTGCCAGCAGCCCGGCCGGGGGCTATGGCTACACCTTC.

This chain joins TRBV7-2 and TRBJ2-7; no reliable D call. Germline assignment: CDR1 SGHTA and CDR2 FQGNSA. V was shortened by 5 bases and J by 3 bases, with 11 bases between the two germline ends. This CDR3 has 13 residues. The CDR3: CASSNRIGYEQYF. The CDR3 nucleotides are TGTGCCAGCAGCAACCGGATCGGCTACGAGCAGTACTTC.